The rows below give T cell receptor beta chains drawn from one sample of a study of cytomegalovirus exposure and HLA in healthy donors. TCRdb's table, derived via immunoSEQ multiplex PCR, lists solely in-frame clones and lacks some. The table lists roughly 100,000 clones, 76% of them singletons. Sequencing was done on a sample of PBMCs. These receptors were obtained from a young woman in good health and CMV-seropositive. CDR3s include the opening cysteine and the closing phenylalanine or tryptophan.

v_call	j_call	cdr3_aa
TRBV9	TRBJ2-1	CASSVAGSNEQFF
TRBV19	TRBJ2-7	CASNESGTSYDEQYF
TRBV5-1	TRBJ1-2	CASSLDRQGAPGYTF
TRBV7-2	TRBJ2-1	CASSLSGRLHEQFF
TRBV28	TRBJ2-7	CASSPPGQTYEQYF
TRBV6-6	TRBJ1-6	CASSSIRSSYNSPLHF
TRBV7-9	TRBJ2-5	CASSVIEGTQYF
TRBV10-2	TRBJ2-5	CASSLAGLAETQYF
TRBV5-1	TRBJ2-2	CASSLMNRGHSGELFF
TRBV28	TRBJ2-7	CASSLGGEGGEQYF
TRBV9	TRBJ2-1	CASSSTIAGHYNEQFF
TRBV28	TRBJ2-6	CASSLRGQGAFSSGANALTF
TRBV6-5	TRBJ2-2	CASSYLQQDPGELFF
TRBV29-1	TRBJ2-2	CSYSGSVTGELFF
TRBV5-1	TRBJ2-1	CASSREGLAHNEQFF
TRBV9	TRBJ2-2	CASTGTLNTGELFF
TRBV5-1	TRBJ1-1	CASSQRENTEAFF
TRBV10-3	TRBJ2-7	CAISDRAEQYF
TRBV6-1	TRBJ2-7	CASTRAGGYEQYF
TRBV5-1	TRBJ2-1	CASSQGGTGRQFF
TRBV6-5	TRBJ2-7	CASSGQGYSYEQYF
TRBV6-1	TRBJ1-5	CASTEGWGGVQPQHF
TRBV28	TRBJ2-1	CASSNNRVLRNEQFF
TRBV4-3	TRBJ2-7	CASSQDVPRTSGMSSYEQYF
TRBV9	TRBJ2-3	CASSVESGGIGDTQYF